This TCR beta chain appears in the sequencing data of a study of cytomegalovirus exposure and HLA in healthy donors. Study-level points and caveats: As a later analysis showed, a missense DCLRE1C variant was linked to trimming of TCR beta V- and J-genes. CMV antigen specificity was confirmed in vitro for three CMV-associated chains. Further analysis, carried out later, found HLA-associated TCR beta chains more clonally expanded than equally common other chains. At a 0.05 false discovery rate, a later analysis found approximately 17,000 TCR beta sequences to be associated with HLA alleles.

With 60 Vbeta and 13 Jbeta primers, the PCR was carried out. The data were produced by immunoSEQ multiplex PCR, yet TCRdb's version contains in-frame clones alone and is incomplete. The data contain over 150,000 clones, roughly three quarters of them singletons. Germline V gene lookup returns CDR1 MNHNY and CDR2 SVGAGI (reference sequence). This CDR3 is built from 13 residues. Trimming took 8 bases from V and 1 from J, leaving 9 bases between them. In the case of this clone: Its specificity is not known.

The source is a male donor in good health and CMV-seropositive. The V and J genes are TRBV6-6 and TRBJ2-1; possibly TRBD1 for D (5 bases). The material sequenced was PBMCs. The CDR3 reads CASLSGSYNEQFF. The CDR3 nucleotides read TGTGCCAGCTTGTCAGGGTCCTACAATGAGCAGTTCTTC.